This section outlines one T cell receptor beta chain sequence together with its context. TCRdb's copy holds only in-frame clones and misses some; the assay was immunoSEQ multiplex PCR. This table has roughly 120,000 clones, 85% to 90% appearing once. The data were obtained in a study of T cell responses to AZD1222 COVID-19 vaccine. The CDR3 is 12 amino acids. The germline V gene has CDR1 MRHNA and CDR2 SNTAGT. The V gene end was trimmed by 6 bases and the J gene end by 8 bases; junction bases not matched to a gene: 5. This chain links TRBV6-4 with TRBJ1-2; TRBD1 aligns across 8 bases. Sequenced material: peripheral blood, taken 28 days after the second AZD1222 dose. This clonotype originated in an adult who received the AZD1222 COVID-19 vaccine. The CDR3, as DNA: TGTGCCAGCAGACAACCAGGGGGCGGCTACACCTTC. It encodes CASRQPGGGYTF.